This T cell receptor (beta chain) was obtained from a study of cytomegalovirus exposure and HLA in healthy donors. Whole-study results and caveats: Reported results showed that the classifier diagnosed cytomegalovirus status with high specificity and sensitivity. Most TCR sequences showed up rarely, but some public TCRs showed up in many donors. Through in vitro validation, a few CMV-associated chains were shown to be specific for CMV antigens. Some TCR beta chains (164 of them) were listed as cytomegalovirus-associated.

Some clones are missing from TCRdb's copy, which holds only in-frame ones; the method was immunoSEQ multiplex PCR. The data contain around 73,000 clones, roughly 89% of them singletons. Only one count was recorded for this clone. Its antigen is undetermined. CDR1 SGHRS and CDR2 YFSETQ come from the germline V gene. V lost 6 bases to trimming and J lost 5 bases, with 8 bases between them. CDR3 length: 12 amino acids. The V gene is TRBV5-1, the J gene TRBJ2-2; maybe TRBD2 (5 bases). The sequencing sample was made of PBMCs. This receptor was obtained from a woman aged 18-29 years in good health and CMV-seropositive. CDR3 sequence (DNA): TGCGCCAGCAAAGGAGGAACCGGGGAGCTGTTTTTT. Encoded protein: CASKGGTGELFF.